This T cell receptor beta chain comes out of a study of beta chain features in type 1 diabetes. Study-level points and caveats: Compared with healthy donors, patients appeared to share more similar naive, central memory and regulatory TCRB repertoires.

Germline CDR1 SNHLY, CDR2 FYNNEI. J gave up 2 bases and V 5 bases, and 7 bases lay outside the gene matches. This CDR3 has 17 amino acids. The whole isolated RNA underwent reverse transcription, so sequencing captured expressed TCRB transcripts. Only in-frame clones appear in the TCRdb table, and some are missing; sequencing was by immunoSEQ multiplex PCR. This sample yields hundreds of thousands of clones, of which approximately 12% are seen a single time; around 0.02% belongs to the top ten. Notes on this clone: Its matching antigen is unknown.

The V gene is TRBV2, the J gene TRBJ2-6; 9 bases line up with TRBD1. The source material was naive CD4+ T cells from blood. The TCR sequence derives from a man aged 18 to 29 in good health. CDR3: CASSLYRGLTGANVLTF. The CDR3, as DNA: TGTGCCAGCAGTCTCTACAGGGGGCTTACTGGGGCCAACGTCCTGACTTTC.